Here is one TCR beta chain with its context. The study drew participants aged about 18 to 95 years from about two dozen US areas. Allocation to cohorts depended on clinical history reported by the participants. Recovered participants had two consecutive negative NP/OP PCR tests, healthcare professional clearance, or symptom resolution. These data come from a study of blood T cell repertoires in COVID-19. In the original workflow: The authors estimated nucleated cell counts from reference gene primer amplification. TCRdb keeps only in-frame clones here, not all; method: immunoSEQ multiplex PCR. D and trimming come from the DNA, and the V and J calls and clone size come from that table. The sample lists about 300,000 clones; 70% to 90% were seen once. Trimming took off 0 bases at V and 1 base at J, with 10 bases between the two ends. Germline CDR1 and CDR2: SGDLS and YYNGEE. The CDR3 consists of 15 residues.

The genes are TRBV9 and TRBJ2-5; D is undetermined. Input material: PBMCs or T cells enriched from blood (not recorded which). The clonotype originates from a man aged 25 to 40 who had recovered from COVID-19. The CDR3 loop reads CASSVGGGSQETQYF. The CDR3 coding sequence is TGTGCCAGCAGCGTAGGCGGTGGTAGCCAAGAGACCCAGTACTTC.